A selection of T cell receptor beta chains follows, all from one sample in a study of cytomegalovirus exposure and HLA in healthy donors. The repertoire was sequenced with immunoSEQ multiplex PCR; TCRdb's copy has only in-frame clones and lacks some. The table has about 120,000 clones, around 60% seen once. Sequenced: PBMCs. The receptor source for this set is a man aged 35 to 55 in good health and CMV-seropositive. CDR3s leave out the opening cysteine and the closing phenylalanine or tryptophan. D genes are given only for firm matches.

j_call | d_call | v_call | cdr3_aa
TRBJ2-1 | TRBD2 | TRBV19 | ASSMGGTSGRNEQF
TRBJ1-6 | - | TRBV5-1 | ASSLRPKDSFYNSPLH
TRBJ1-1 | - | TRBV5-1 | ASSLDPRGIANTEAF
TRBJ2-7 | TRBD2 | TRBV19 | ASSISGPSYEQY
TRBJ2-7 | - | TRBV28 | ASSLAGFDHEQY
TRBJ2-7 | - | TRBV5-4 | ASSQQGGRVEQY
TRBJ2-7 | - | TRBV7-2 | ASSRSGYEQY
TRBJ2-5 | - | TRBV28 | ASKSGGQETQY
TRBJ1-1 | - | TRBV18 | ASSGANTEAF
TRBJ2-3 | - | TRBV5-6 | ASSHLVARINTDTQY
TRBJ1-2 | - | TRBV15 | ATSREGLVKANYGYT
TRBJ2-3 | TRBD2 | TRBV19 | ASRHSGRAADTQY
TRBJ1-2 | - | TRBV5-4 | ASSLAEGGDYGYT
TRBJ2-5 | TRBD1 | TRBV5-1 | ASSLVSGTDQETQY
TRBJ2-2 | - | TRBV7-7 | ASSPEGAAYGELF
TRBJ1-1 | TRBD1 | TRBV27 | ASSERDRATF
TRBJ1-4 | - | TRBV19 | ASSTYLRAEKLF
TRBJ2-1 | TRBD2 | TRBV10-3 | AISDPGLAGGDEQF
TRBJ1-5 | TRBD1 | TRBV27 | ASSLGTGSNQPQH
TRBJ2-7 | - | TRBV6-5 | ASSIGQPGEQY
TRBJ2-7 | TRBD1 | TRBV13 | ASSTRDRTYEQY
TRBJ1-2 | - | TRBV19 | ASSRQTTNYGYT
TRBJ1-2 | TRBD1 | TRBV28 | ASSLDRGDGYT
TRBJ1-1 | TRBD1 | TRBV7-8 | ASSPRQGEAF
TRBJ2-7 | TRBD2 | TRBV7-3 | ASSLLAGVAEQY
TRBJ1-2 | - | TRBV9 | ASSLNRQNYGYT
TRBJ1-4 | - | TRBV28 | ASSLMGGNEKLF
TRBJ1-6 | TRBD1 | TRBV6-5 | ASSPRDRVNPPLH
TRBJ2-3 | TRBD1 | TRBV25-1 | ASSVTGTDTQY